This T cell receptor beta chain is drawn from a study of sequential checkpoint blockade in melanoma. Study-level background: First-line arms were nivolumab then ipilimumab, or the reverse, randomized 1:1. Each arm's sequence ended with maintenance nivolumab.

The CDR3 runs 13 residues. Germline V gives CDR1 SGHDN, CDR2 FVKESK. Trimming pared 5 bases from V and 3 bases from J, leaving 10 bases between. Method: immunoSEQ multiplex PCR; TCRdb's copy keeps in-frame clones and lacks some. The data hold about 40,000 clones, with 75% to 90% observed a single time. Described treatment: randomized to nivolumab then ipilimumab (arm A) or the reverse (arm B). No patient had prior DNA-damaging chemotherapy. This chain uses TRBV14 with TRBJ2-5; perhaps TRBD2 as D (6 bases). This TCR was recovered from a human donor with melanoma. The sequences come from CD8+ T cells sorted from blood (inferred from file names), collected from a patient given nivolumab and ipilimumab in sequence. CDR3 in DNA: TGTGCCAGCAGCTATGCTAGCGAAGAGACCCAGTACTTC. Its translation: CASSYASEETQYF.